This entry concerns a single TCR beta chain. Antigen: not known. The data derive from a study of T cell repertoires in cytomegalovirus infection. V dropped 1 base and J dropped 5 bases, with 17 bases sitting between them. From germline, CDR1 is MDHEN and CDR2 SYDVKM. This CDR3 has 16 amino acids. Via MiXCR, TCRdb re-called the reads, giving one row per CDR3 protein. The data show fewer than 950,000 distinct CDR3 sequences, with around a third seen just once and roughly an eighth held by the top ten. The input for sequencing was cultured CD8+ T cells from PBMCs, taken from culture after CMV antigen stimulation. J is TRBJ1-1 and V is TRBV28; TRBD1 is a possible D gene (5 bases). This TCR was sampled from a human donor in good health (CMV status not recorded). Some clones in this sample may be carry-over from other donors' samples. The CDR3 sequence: CASSLFMGVVGTEAFF. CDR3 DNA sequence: TGTGCCAGCAGTTTATTTATGGGGGTGGTCGGGACTGAAGCTTTCTTT.